The 27 T cell receptor beta chains below were found in one sample sequenced in a study of shared clonotypes between healthy human individuals (dated by TCRdb to 2019 to 2021). Library method: the immunoSEQ multiplex PCR assay. TCRdb's version of the immuneACCESS table is confined to in-frame rearrangements and falls short of the full clone set. An unresolved V gene accounts for under half of the shortfall where checked; the remainder is of unknown origin. The sample records about 380,000 clones, around 96% of which are singletons. The top ten constitute 0.25% to 0.35% of the sample. Sequenced sample: memory CD8+ T cells sorted from blood. The cell subset or site label corresponds to: CD45RO+ cells pooled with CCR7-negative TemRA cells. Source of these receptors: a man between 25 and 39 years old in good health.

This chain links TRBV25-1 with TRBJ2-1; the match to TRBD2 covers 8 bases. Germline V gives CDR1 MGHDK, CDR2 SYGVNS. This CDR3 comprises 14 residues. The V gene end was trimmed by 2 bases and the J gene end by 4 bases; junction bases not matched to a gene: 1. The CDR3 coding sequence is TGTGCCAGCAGTGAAGGCGGGAGGTACAATGAGCAGTTCTTC. It is translated as CASSEGGRYNEQFF.

J is TRBJ2-1 and V is TRBV27; 10 bases are shared with TRBD2. V shed 4 bases, J shed 6 bases, and the junction held 3 bases outside the gene matches. The CDR3 runs 14 residues. Germline lookup yields CDR1 MNHEY and CDR2 SMNVEV (reference sequence). The CDR3 DNA reads TGTGCCAGCAGTTCCGGGACTAGCGTCAATGAGCAGTTCTTC. Translated, it gives CASSSGTSVNEQFF.

V is TRBV7-9 and J is TRBJ2-3; TRBD2 agrees at 13 bases. Trimming cost V 3 bases and J 2 bases; bases outside gene matches: 11. This CDR3 spans 19 amino acids. From germline, CDR1 is SEHNR and CDR2 FQNEAQ (reference sequence). CDR3 coding DNA: TGTGCCAGCAGCTTCTCTACTAGCGGGAGGGCCCGATACACAGATACGCAGTATTTT. It yields the protein CASSFSTSGRARYTDTQYF.

CDR3 sequence (DNA): TGTGCCAGCAGTTTATTGTCCGAAACCTATGGCTACACCTTC. Translating gives CASSLLSETYGYTF. The chain has TRBV28 and TRBJ1-2; D remains unclear. Between the trimmed V and J ends, which lost 1 base and 4 bases, there was a span of 10 bases. This CDR3 is 14 amino acids long. CDR1 and CDR2 (germline): MDHEN, SYDVKM.

The chain is built from TRBV10-3 and TRBJ2-7, with 13 bases fitting TRBD2. Germline V gene lookup returns CDR1 ENHRY and CDR2 SYGVKD. The CDR3 runs 15 residues. The V and J ends lost 4 bases and 2 bases, in that order; junction bases with no gene match: 2. CDR3 DNA: TGTGCCATCAGTGGGGGGACTAGCGGGACCTACGAGCAGTACTTC. This translates into CAISGGTSGTYEQYF.

The rearrangement joins TRBV29-1 to TRBJ1-2; TRBD1 agrees at 7 bases. The germline CDR1 and CDR2 sequences are SQVTM and ANQGSEA. V trimming: 4 bases; J trimming: 6 bases; junction bases outside the gene matches: 8. The CDR3 consists of 13 residues. Written as DNA, the CDR3 is TGCAGCGTTGTAGCAGGGGGGCCCAATGGCTACACCTTC. Its protein is CSVVAGGPNGYTF.

CDR3 protein: CASSIGQLSSYNEQFF. CDR3 DNA: TGTGCCAGTAGTATAGGGCAGTTGAGCTCCTACAATGAGCAGTTCTTC. V gene TRBV19 combines with J gene TRBJ2-1; D is uncertain. The V end lost 1 base, the J end lost 0 bases, and 10 bases lay between the germline ends. The CDR3 is 16 amino acids. The germline CDR1 and CDR2 sequences are LNHDA and SQIVND (reference sequence).

This CDR3 is CASSRRRGKPQHF. CDR3 DNA sequence: TGTGCCAGCAGCAGGCGGAGGGGGAAGCCCCAGCATTTT. The J gene is TRBJ1-5, the V gene TRBV5-6, with D tentatively TRBD1 (6 bases). This CDR3 is built from 13 residues. V was shortened by 4 bases and J by 8 bases, with 13 bases between the two germline ends. The V gene's germline CDR1 is SGHDT and CDR2 YYEEEE.

J is TRBJ2-1 and V is TRBV11-3, with D tentatively TRBD1 (5 bases). V was pared by 5 bases and J by 7 bases, with 15 bases between. This CDR3 contains 14 residues. CDR1 and CDR2 from the germline V gene are SGHNT and YENEEA. The DNA for the CDR3 is TGTGCCAGCAGCCCAGGTCAGGGTTGGAATGAGCAGTTCTTC. Protein: CASSPGQGWNEQFF.

V usage is TRBV15 and J usage is TRBJ2-5, with D perhaps TRBD2 (6 bases). This CDR3 has 13 amino acids. Germline V gives CDR1 LNHNV, CDR2 YYDKDF (reference sequence). Trimming pared 4 bases from V and 4 bases from J, leaving 10 bases between. CDR3 sequence reads: CATSMEEGETQYF. The CDR3 coding sequence is TGTGCCACCAGCATGGAGGAGGGAGAGACCCAGTACTTC.

The rearrangement uses TRBV5-1 and TRBJ2-3; 10 bases agree with TRBD1. The germline gives CDR1 SGHRS, CDR2 YFSETQ. V lost 1 base to trimming and J lost 4 bases; unmatched junction nucleotides: 12. The CDR3 is 18 residues long. The CDR3 DNA reads as TGCGCCAGCAGCTTGCTTGTCTCCGGACAGGGGGTAGCAGATACGCAGTATTTT. Protein: CASSLLVSGQGVADTQYF.

The rearrangement uses TRBV28 and TRBJ2-7; D is perhaps TRBD2 (6 bases). V gave up 4 bases and J gave up 1 base, with 11 bases separating them. The CDR3 totals 14 residues. CDR1 MDHEN and CDR2 SYDVKM come from the germline V gene. In nucleotides, the CDR3 is TGTGCCAGCAGTTCGGTAGCGGAGTCCTACGAGCAGTACTTC. Translated: CASSSVAESYEQYF.

In this sample, this clone turned up once. CDR3 sequence reads: CASSPTSSSYNEQFF. In DNA form, the CDR3 reads TGTGCCAGCAGTCCTACTTCTAGCTCCTACAATGAGCAGTTCTTC. This chain uses TRBV6-5 with TRBJ2-1; D ambiguous. From germline, CDR1 is MNHEY and CDR2 SVGAGI. The CDR3 is 15 residues long. V was shortened by 5 bases and J by 0 bases, with 11 bases between the two germline ends.

V is TRBV25-1 and J is TRBJ2-1; 13 positions match TRBD2. The junction had 6 bases not matched to a gene; V was cut back by 5 bases and J by 8 bases. Germline CDR1 MGHDK, CDR2 SYGVNS. The CDR3 spans 15 residues. The CDR3 DNA follows: TGTGCCAGCAGTAAAACTAGCGGGAGGGCCCATGAGCAGTTCTTC. This codes for CASSKTSGRAHEQFF. The full variable domain, completed using reference TRBV25-1 and TRBJ2-1, is EADIYQTPRYLVIGTGKKITLECSQTMGHDKMYWYQQDPGMELHLIHYSYGVNSTEKGDLSSESTVSRIRTEHFPLTLESARPSHTSQYLCASSKTSGRAHEQFFGPGTRLTVL.

CDR3 bases: TGTGCCAGCAGTTACTCTGACAGGGGCTACGAGCAGTACTTC. Translation: CASSYSDRGYEQYF. The chain employs TRBV6-5 and TRBJ2-7; TRBD1 aligns across 8 bases. Per germline, CDR1 MNHEY and CDR2 SVGAGI. The CDR3 is 14 residues long. With V trimmed by 0 bases and J by 3 bases, 1 base remained unmatched.

The chain couples TRBV27 to TRBJ2-1, with 11 nucleotides matching TRBD2. Germline V CDR1 and CDR2: MNHEY, SMNVEV (reference sequence). V dropped 3 bases and J dropped 3; count of bases not matched to a gene: 4. This CDR3 is built from 16 residues. This CDR3 is CASSLVGTSGYNEQFF. CDR3 nucleotides: TGTGCCAGCAGTTTGGTCGGGACTAGCGGCTACAATGAGCAGTTCTTC.

The chain is built from TRBV5-8 and TRBJ1-5, with 7 bases identical to TRBD1. CDR1 and CDR2 from the germline V gene are SGHTS and YDEGEE. V was pared by 4 bases and J by 1 base, with 5 bases of the junction left unmatched. The CDR3 extends over 15 amino acids. CDR3 sequence reads: CASSQGVYSNQPQHF. For the CDR3, the DNA is TGTGCCAGCAGCCAGGGGGTCTACAGCAATCAGCCCCAGCATTTT.

The J gene is TRBJ2-7, the V gene TRBV5-8; TRBD2 agrees at 10 bases. Per germline, CDR1 SGHTS and CDR2 YDEGEE. The CDR3 spans 15 residues. V shed 0 bases and J 1 base; nucleotides not matched to a gene: 1. The DNA of the CDR3 is TGTGCCAGCAGCTTGGAAGCGGGAGGGTCCTACGAGCAGTACTTC. Protein product: CASSLEAGGSYEQYF.

Here the CDR3 reads CASSIGGQAAYGYTF. The CDR3 nucleotides read TGTGCCAGTAGTATAGGAGGACAGGCAGCTTATGGCTACACCTTC. The V and J genes are TRBV19 and TRBJ1-2; the match to TRBD1 covers 7 bases. Germline V gives CDR1 LNHDA, CDR2 SQIVND (reference sequence). Losses at the gene ends were 1 base for V and 5 bases for J; bases not matched to a gene: 7. The CDR3 spans 15 residues.

This chain joins TRBV19 and TRBJ2-7, with 9 bases aligning to TRBD2. This CDR3 contains 16 residues. CDR1 is LNHDA and CDR2 is SQIVND in the germline V gene (reference sequence). Trimming took 6 bases from V and 3 from J; bases not matched to a gene: 12. CDR3 amino acids: CASSPLGTSSSYEQYF. CDR3 nucleotides: TGTGCCAGTAGCCCTCTCGGGACTAGCTCGAGCTACGAGCAGTACTTC.

As concerns this clone: At one end, the junction sequence differs from germline, possibly due to a read error. The chain links TRBV2 to TRBJ2-7; D might be TRBD2 (6 bases). This CDR3 is 13 amino acids long. Germline-derived CDR1 and CDR2 are SNHLY and FYNNEI. CDR3 DNA sequence: TGTGCCAGCAAAACTAGCTCCGGGACGTTCAACCTCTTC. Translation: CASKTSSGTFNLF. Full variable domain (missing parts from reference TRBV2 and TRBJ2-7): EPEVTQTPSHQVTQMGQEVILRCVPISNHLYFYWYRQILGQKVEFLVSFYNNEISEKSEIFDDQFSVERPDGSNFTLKIRSTKLEDSAMYFCASKTSSGTFNLFGPGTRLTVT.

The V and J genes are TRBV5-1 and TRBJ2-1; no firm D call. The CDR3 spans 15 residues. CDR1 is SGHRS, CDR2 YFSETQ, per germline. With 1 base removed from V and 0 bases from J, the gap between germline ends came to 8 bases. The CDR3 region has the DNA TGCGCCAGCAGCTTGCCGGTGTACTCCTACAATGAGCAGTTCTTC. Translating gives CASSLPVYSYNEQFF.

The chain recombines TRBV6-6 with TRBJ2-1; 14 bases are shared with TRBD2. CDR1 is MNHNY and CDR2 is SVGAGI in the germline V gene (reference sequence). The CDR3 is 15 residues long. V lost 5 bases and J lost 5; bases outside the gene matches: 2. This CDR3 reads CASSKGLAGDNEQFF. CDR3 bases: TGTGCCAGCAGTAAGGGACTAGCGGGAGACAATGAGCAGTTCTTC.

The rearrangement joins TRBV19 to TRBJ2-7; 9 nucleotides align to TRBD1. The CDR3 sequence is 14 residues long. CDR1 is LNHDA, CDR2 SQIVND, per germline (reference sequence). J lost 4 bases, V lost 4 bases, and 5 bases had no gene match. The DNA of the CDR3 is TGTGCCAGTAGTACGCGGGACAGGGAATACGAGCAGTACTTC. It yields the protein CASSTRDREYEQYF.

The V gene is TRBV29-1, the J gene TRBJ2-1; possible D gene TRBD1, 6 bases. V dropped 7 bases and J dropped 5 bases, with 9 bases sitting between them. Germline loops: CDR1 SQVTM, CDR2 ANQGSEA. This CDR3 spans 11 amino acids. CDR3 residues: CSATGNNEQFF. The CDR3 coding sequence is TGCAGCGCCACAGGGAACAATGAGCAGTTCTTC.

In DNA form, the CDR3 reads TGTGCCAGCAGCTTCCGGGCGGGAAGGACTGAAGCTTTCTTT. It specifies CASSFRAGRTEAFF. V usage is TRBV5-4 and J usage is TRBJ1-1; D gene uncertain. Trimming removed 2 bases from V and 5 bases from J, with 13 bases in between. CDR1 is SGHNT and CDR2 is YYREEE in the germline V gene (reference sequence). The CDR3 consists of 14 residues.

The chain combines TRBV27 with TRBJ2-3, with 7 bases aligning to TRBD2. The V gene end was trimmed by 5 bases and the J gene end by 0 bases; junction bases not matched to a gene: 20. The CDR3 runs 20 residues. Germline CDR1 MNHEY, CDR2 SMNVEV (reference sequence). The CDR3 region has the DNA TGTGCCAGCAGTCCTCGAATTATGACTAGCCGGAGTGCTAGCACAGATACGCAGTATTTT. Residues: CASSPRIMTSRSASTDTQYF.